This T cell receptor beta chain is drawn from a study of OX40 agonist ivuxolimab in advanced cancers. Study details: Patients in the trial were receiving intravenous ivuxolimab every 2 weeks, at doses of 0.01 to 10 mg/kg.

Assay: immunoSEQ multiplex PCR; the TCRdb copy retains only in-frame clones and omits some. The sample records 80,000 to 95,000 clones, 75% to 95% being singletons. Sequenced material: CD4+ or CD8+ T cells sorted from blood, taken in a trial of the OX40 agonist ivuxolimab. The receptor was isolated from an adult with an advanced solid tumor such as melanoma, head and neck, liver or kidney cancer.

The CDR3 coding sequence is TGTGCCAGCAGCCACCCCCGGGACAGCTCCTACAATGAGCAGTTCTTC. Translation gives CASSHPRDSSYNEQFF. V usage is TRBV11-3 and J usage is TRBJ2-1, with TRBD1 identical over 7 bases. Germline CDR1 and CDR2: SGHNT and YENEEA. Losses at the gene ends were 5 bases for V and 0 bases for J; bases not matched to a gene: 7. This CDR3 has 16 amino acids.